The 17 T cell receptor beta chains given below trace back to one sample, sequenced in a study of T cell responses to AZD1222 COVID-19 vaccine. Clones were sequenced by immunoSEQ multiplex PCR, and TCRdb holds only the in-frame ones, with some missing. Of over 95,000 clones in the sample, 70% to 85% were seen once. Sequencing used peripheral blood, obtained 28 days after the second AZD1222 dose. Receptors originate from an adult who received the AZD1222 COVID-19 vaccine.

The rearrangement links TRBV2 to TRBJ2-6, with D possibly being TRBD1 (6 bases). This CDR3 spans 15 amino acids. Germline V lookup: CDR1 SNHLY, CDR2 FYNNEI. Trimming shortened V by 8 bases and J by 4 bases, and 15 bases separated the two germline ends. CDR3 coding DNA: TGTGCCAGCGGACAGCCAAGGGGAGGGGCCAACGTCCTGACTTTC. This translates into CASGQPRGGANVLTF.

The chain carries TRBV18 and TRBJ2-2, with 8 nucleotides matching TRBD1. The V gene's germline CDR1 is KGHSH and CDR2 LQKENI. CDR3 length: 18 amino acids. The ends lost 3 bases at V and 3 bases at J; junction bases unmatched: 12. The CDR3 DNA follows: TGTGCCAGCTCACCTCGGGCAGGGGGCGCCGGGTACACCGGGGAGCTGTTTTTT. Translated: CASSPRAGGAGYTGELFF.

Here the CDR3 DNA reads TGTGCCAGTAATGTTTCACCGAACACTGAAGCTTTCTTT. This codes for CASNVSPNTEAFF. This sequence joins TRBV19 and TRBJ1-1; no clear D. This CDR3 contains 13 residues. Trimming removed 7 bases at V and 1 base at J, with 10 bases between. Germline loops: CDR1 LNHDA, CDR2 SQIVND (reference sequence).

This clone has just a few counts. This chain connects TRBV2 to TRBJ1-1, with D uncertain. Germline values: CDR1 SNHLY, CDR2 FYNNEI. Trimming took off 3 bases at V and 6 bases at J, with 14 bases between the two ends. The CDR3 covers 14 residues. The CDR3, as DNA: TGTGCCAGCAGTGATGAGGGAGGTGTACCTGAAGCTTTCTTT. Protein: CASSDEGGVPEAFF.

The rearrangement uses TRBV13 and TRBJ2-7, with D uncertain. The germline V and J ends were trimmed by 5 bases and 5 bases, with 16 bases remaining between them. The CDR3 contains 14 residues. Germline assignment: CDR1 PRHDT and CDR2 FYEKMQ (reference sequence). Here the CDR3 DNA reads TGTGCCAGCAGCGCAAATACAAGGCTCGACGAGCAGTACTTC. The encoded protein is CASSANTRLDEQYF.

The DNA for the CDR3 is TGTGCCAGCAGTCCCCCGCTGAACACCGGGGAGCTGTTTTTT. Its protein product is CASSPPLNTGELFF. The V call is TRBV7-8, the J call TRBJ2-2; no reliable D call. This CDR3 is 14 amino acids long. V lost 6 bases and J lost 1, with 9 bases in between. CDR1 is SGHVS, CDR2 FQNEAQ, per germline.

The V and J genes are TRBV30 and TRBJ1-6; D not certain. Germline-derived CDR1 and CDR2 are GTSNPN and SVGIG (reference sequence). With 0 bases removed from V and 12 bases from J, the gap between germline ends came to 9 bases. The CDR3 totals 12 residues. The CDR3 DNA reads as TGTGCCTGGAGTGTGACGATTGGACCCCTCCACTTT. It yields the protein CAWSVTIGPLHF.

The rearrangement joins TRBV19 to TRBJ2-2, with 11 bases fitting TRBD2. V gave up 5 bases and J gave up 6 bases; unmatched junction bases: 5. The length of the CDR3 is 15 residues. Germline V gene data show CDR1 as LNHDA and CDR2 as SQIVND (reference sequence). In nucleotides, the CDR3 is TGTGCCAGTAGTCCCCCGGGACTAGCGGCCGGGGAGCTGTTTTTT. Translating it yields CASSPPGLAAGELFF.

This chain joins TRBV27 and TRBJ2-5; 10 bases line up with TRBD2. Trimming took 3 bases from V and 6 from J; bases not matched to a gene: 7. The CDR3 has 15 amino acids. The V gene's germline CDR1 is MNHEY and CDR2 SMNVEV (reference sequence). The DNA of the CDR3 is TGTGCCAGCAGTTTCGAGCGGGGGGGCCCAAAGACCCAGTACTTC. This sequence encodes CASSFERGGPKTQYF.

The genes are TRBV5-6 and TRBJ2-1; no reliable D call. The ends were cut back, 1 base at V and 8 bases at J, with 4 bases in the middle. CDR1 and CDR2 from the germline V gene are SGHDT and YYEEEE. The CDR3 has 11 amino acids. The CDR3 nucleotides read TGTGCCAGCAGCTTGAGGGATGAGCAGTTCTTC. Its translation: CASSLRDEQFF. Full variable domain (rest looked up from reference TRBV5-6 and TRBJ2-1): DAGVTQSPTHLIKTRGQQVTLRCSPKSGHDTVSWYQQALGQGPQFIFQYYEEEERQRGNFPDRFSGHQFPNYSSELNVNALLLGDSALYLCASSLRDEQFFGPGTRLTVL.

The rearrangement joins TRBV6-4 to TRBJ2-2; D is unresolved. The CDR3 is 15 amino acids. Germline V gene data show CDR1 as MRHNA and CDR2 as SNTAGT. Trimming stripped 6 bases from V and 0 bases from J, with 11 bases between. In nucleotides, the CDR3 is TGTGCCAGCAGCTACTTTGCCTCGAACACCGGGGAGCTGTTTTTT. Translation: CASSYFASNTGELFF.

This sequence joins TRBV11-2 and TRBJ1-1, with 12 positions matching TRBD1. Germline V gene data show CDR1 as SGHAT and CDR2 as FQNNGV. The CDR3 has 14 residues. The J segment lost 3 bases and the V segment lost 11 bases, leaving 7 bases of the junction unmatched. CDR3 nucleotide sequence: TGTGCCGAGGGGGACAGGGGGCCCGACACTGAAGCTTTCTTT. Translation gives CAEGDRGPDTEAFF.

CDR3 region: CSASSFRSQPQHF. The CDR3 nucleotides read TGCAGTGCTAGTTCCTTCCGATCCCAGCCCCAGCATTTT. The V call is TRBV20-1, the J call TRBJ1-5; D not resolved. Trimming removed 3 bases at V and 7 bases at J, with 13 bases between. This CDR3 is built from 13 residues. CDR1 and CDR2 (germline): DFQATT, SNEGSKA (reference sequence).

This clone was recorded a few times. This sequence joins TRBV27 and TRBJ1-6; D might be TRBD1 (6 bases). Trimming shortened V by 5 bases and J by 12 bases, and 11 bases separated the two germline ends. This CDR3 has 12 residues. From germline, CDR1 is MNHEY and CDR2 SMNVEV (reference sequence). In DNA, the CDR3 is TGTGCCAGCAGTGCCTACAGGGAACCCCTCCACTTT. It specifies CASSAYREPLHF.

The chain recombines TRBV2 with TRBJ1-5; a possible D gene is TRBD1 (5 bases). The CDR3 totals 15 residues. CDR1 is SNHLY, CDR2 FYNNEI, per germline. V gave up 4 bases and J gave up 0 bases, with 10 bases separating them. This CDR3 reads CASSATDHSNQPQHF. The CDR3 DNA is TGTGCCAGCAGTGCGACAGACCATAGCAATCAGCCCCAGCATTTT.

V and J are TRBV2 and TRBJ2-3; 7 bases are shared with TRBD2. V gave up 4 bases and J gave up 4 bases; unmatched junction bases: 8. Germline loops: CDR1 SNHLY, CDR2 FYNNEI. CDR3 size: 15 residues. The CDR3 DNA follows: TGTGCCAGCAGTGTGGGAGGGAGGTGGGCAGATACGCAGTATTTT. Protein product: CASSVGGRWADTQYF.

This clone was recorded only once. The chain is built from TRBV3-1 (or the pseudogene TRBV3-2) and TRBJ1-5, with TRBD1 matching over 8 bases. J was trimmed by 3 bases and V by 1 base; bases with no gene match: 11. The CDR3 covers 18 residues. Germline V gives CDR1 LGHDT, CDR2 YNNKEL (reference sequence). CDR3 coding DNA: TGTGCCAGCAGCCAAGCTGCAGGGGGCCATGCTACCAATCAGCCCCAGCATTTT. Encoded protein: CASSQAAGGHATNQPQHF.